Listed below are T cell receptor beta chains from one sample, sequenced in a study of T-cell reconstitution after alpha-beta-depleted transplantation in children. TCRdb passed the PCR reads through MiXCR, listing each CDR3 protein once. This sample carries about 610,000 distinct CDR3 sequences, roughly 10% of them seen once, and the ten largest clones take about 4.3%. Source: PBMCs from the stem cell graft donor, taken from the stem cell graft. These TCRs come from a human donor who donated a stem cell graft to a child with acute myeloid leukemia. CDR3s include the opening cysteine and the closing phenylalanine or tryptophan. D genes are given only for firm matches. Clone size is given for some rows only: seen once, a few or many times, or a class if the clone is expanded.

V gene	clone size	D gene	J gene	CDR3 protein	CDR3 DNA
TRBV25-1	few	TRBD2	TRBJ2-1	CASSALGSAGVTEQFF	TGTGCCAGCAGCGCCCTTGGGTCTGCGGGAGTAACTGAGCAGTTCTTC
TRBV7-2	few	NA	TRBJ2-1	CASSLGGFPYNEQFF	TGTGCCAGCAGCTTGGGCGGATTCCCCTACAATGAGCAGTTCTTC
TRBV6-5	NA	NA	TRBJ1-6	CASSYSTSLLSSYNSPLHF	TGTGCCAGCAGTTACTCGACCAGTCTACTGAGCTCCTATAATTCACCCCTCCACTTT
TRBV9	NA	NA	TRBJ2-1	CASSASGEKANEQFF	TGTGCCAGCAGCGCCTCGGGGGAGAAGGCCAATGAGCAGTTCTTC
TRBV3-1	few	NA	TRBJ2-5	CASSQNAQVLETQYF	TGTGCCAGCAGCCAAAACGCGCAGGTCCTGGAGACCCAGTACTTC
TRBV25-1	many	NA	TRBJ2-1	CASSGPGPEDEQFF	TGTGCCAGCAGTGGGCCGGGACCCGAGGATGAGCAGTTCTTC
TRBV24-1	few	NA	TRBJ2-1	CATSDLRGSPVGQFF	TGTGCCACCAGTGATTTGCGCGGGTCCCCCGTTGGGCAGTTCTTC
TRBV7-9	many	NA	TRBJ2-7	CASSLDRTTYEQYF	TGTGCCAGCAGCTTAGACAGGACCACCTACGAGCAGTACTTC
TRBV6-5	NA	TRBD1	TRBJ1-4	CASSYRKRGREKLFF	TGTGCCAGCAGTTATAGGAAAAGGGGGCGTGAAAAACTGTTTTTT
TRBV12-3/TRBV12-4	few	NA	TRBJ1-1	CASSPQINTEAFF	TGTGCCAGCAGTCCCCAGATAAACACTGAAGCTTTCTTT
TRBV28	many	NA	TRBJ2-7	CASSLSLGKVEQYF	TGTGCCAGCAGTTTGAGTCTGGGGAAAGTCGAGCAGTACTTC
TRBV28	NA	TRBD1	TRBJ2-7	CASRGQGVSYEQYF	TGTGCCAGCAGAGGACAGGGGGTGTCCTACGAGCAGTACTTC
TRBV5-1	many	NA	TRBJ2-7	CASSGRTDPTYEQYF	TGCGCCAGCAGCGGTAGGACCGACCCTACCTACGAGCAGTACTTC
TRBV12-3/TRBV12-4	many	NA	TRBJ2-3	CASSLLGLGTDTQYF	TGTGCCAGCAGTTTGTTGGGGTTGGGCACAGATACGCAGTATTTT
TRBV3-1	NA	NA	TRBJ2-7	CASSSTTGGGYEQYF	TGTGCCAGCAGTTCCACCACCGGGGGTGGCTACGAGCAGTACTTC
TRBV20-1	NA	NA	TRBJ2-7	CSARDGQGSYEQYF	TGCAGTGCTAGAGATGGGCAGGGGTCCTACGAGCAGTACTTC
TRBV20-1	many	TRBD2	TRBJ2-1	CSARAAGSGVLNEQFF	TGCAGTGCTCGAGCGGCGGGGAGCGGGGTTTTGAATGAGCAGTTCTTC
TRBV24-1	NA	TRBD1	TRBJ2-1	CATSDPGQGLKNEQFF	TGTGCCACCAGTGACCCGGGACAGGGTTTAAAGAATGAGCAGTTCTTC
TRBV10-3	NA	NA	TRBJ2-2	CAITVGANTGELFF	TGTGCCATCACTGTCGGGGCGAACACCGGGGAGCTGTTTTTT
TRBV30	few	NA	TRBJ2-7	CAWSGGQSYEQYF	TGTGCCTGGAGTGGGGGGCAGTCCTACGAGCAGTACTTC
TRBV7-9	NA	NA	TRBJ2-7	CASGGVTSSYEQYF	TGTGCCAGCGGAGGAGTGACATCTTCCTACGAGCAGTACTTC
TRBV20-1	NA	TRBD2	TRBJ2-7	CSADKTSGRSYEQYF	TGCAGTGCGGATAAGACTAGCGGGAGGTCCTACGAGCAGTACTTC
TRBV20-1	NA	TRBD2	TRBJ2-2	CSASAKAGFTGELFF	TGCAGTGCTAGTGCCAAAGCGGGGTTTACCGGGGAGCTGTTTTTT
TRBV2	many	TRBD1	TRBJ1-5	CACKDRVGNQPQHF	TGTGCCTGCAAAGACAGGGTAGGGAATCAGCCCCAGCATTTT
TRBV11-1	few	NA	TRBJ1-1	CASSLIRGSTEAFF	TGTGCCAGCAGCTTAATTCGGGGGAGTACTGAAGCTTTCTTT
TRBV29-1	NA	TRBD1	TRBJ1-6	CSVRTGEVSPLHF	TGCAGCGTCCGGACAGGGGAGGTTTCACCCCTCCACTTT
TRBV10-3	NA	TRBD2	TRBJ2-1	CAINIRTSSYNEQFF	TGTGCCATCAATATTAGGACTAGCAGCTACAATGAGCAGTTCTTC
TRBV29-1	NA	NA	TRBJ1-3	CSAEGQDIGNTIYF	TGCAGCGCCGAGGGGCAGGATATAGGAAACACCATATATTTT
TRBV4-3	many	NA	TRBJ2-1	CASSRGGDSGYNEQFF	TGCGCCAGCAGCCGAGGCGGGGACAGCGGCTACAATGAGCAGTTCTTC
TRBV24-1	many	TRBD2	TRBJ2-1	CATSDPLAGYNEQFF	TGTGCCACCAGTGACCCACTAGCGGGTTACAATGAGCAGTTCTTC
TRBV3-1	many	TRBD1	TRBJ1-4	CASSFGTGGEKLFF	TGTGCCAGCAGCTTCGGGACAGGGGGTGAAAAACTGTTTTTT
TRBV5-6	few	TRBD2	TRBJ2-3	CASRAWGFSGRSDTQYF	TGTGCCAGCCGAGCTTGGGGGTTTAGCGGGAGATCAGATACGCAGTATTTT
TRBV6-5	NA	NA	TRBJ1-1	CANTLQGTEAFF	TGTGCCAACACCTTACAGGGTACTGAAGCTTTCTTT
TRBV4-3	many	TRBD2	TRBJ2-1	CASSQEGGLAGSYNEQFF	TGCGCCAGCAGCCAAGAGGGGGGACTAGCGGGATCCTACAATGAGCAGTTCTTC
TRBV5-6	NA	NA	TRBJ2-5	CASTFGGETQYF	TGTGCCAGCACTTTCGGAGGGGAGACCCAGTACTTC
TRBV6-1	NA	TRBD1	TRBJ1-1	CASSRPGQGHTEAFF	TGTGCCAGCAGTCGCCCGGGACAGGGACACACTGAAGCTTTCTTT
TRBV3-1	NA	TRBD2	TRBJ2-5	CASSQGLAYSQETQYF	TGTGCCAGCAGCCAGGGACTAGCGTATTCCCAAGAGACCCAGTACTTC
TRBV27	few	NA	TRBJ1-1	CASSSHKKNTEAFF	TGTGCCAGCAGTTCCCACAAGAAAAACACTGAAGCTTTCTTT
TRBV7-7	NA	NA	TRBJ2-5	CASSPVTGETQYF	TGTGCTAGCAGCCCGGTCACTGGGGAGACCCAGTACTTC